One sample yielded the 17 T cell receptor beta chains listed below, sequenced in a study of blood T cell repertoires in COVID-19. Libraries were prepared by immunoSEQ multiplex PCR; TCRdb keeps only in-frame clonotypes and omits some of them. Of over 250,000 clones in the sample, 75% to 90% were seen once. Sequencing was done on a sample of peripheral blood. Receptors originate from a woman in her 70s with COVID-19, enrolled during active disease.

The chain employs TRBV7-9 and TRBJ1-1, with unresolved D. Germline lookup yields CDR1 SEHNR and CDR2 FQNEAQ (reference sequence). The CDR3 is 15 residues long. Trimming shortened V by 1 base and J by 5 bases, and 14 bases separated the two germline ends. The CDR3 bases are TGTGCCAGCAGCTTAGGATACGGAAGCGGGACTGAAGCTTTCTTT. This codes for CASSLGYGSGTEAFF.

J is TRBJ2-1 and V is TRBV28, with a tentative D call TRBD2 (6 bases). The CDR3 is made up of 16 amino acids. Germline V gene lookup returns CDR1 MDHEN and CDR2 SYDVKM. The V end lost 3 bases, the J end lost 5 bases, and 17 bases lay between the germline ends. The chain's CDR3 is CASSFAGLPNDNEQFF. The CDR3 DNA reads as TGTGCCAGCAGTTTTGCGGGGTTACCCAACGACAATGAGCAGTTCTTC.

The chain has TRBV5-6 and TRBJ2-5, with 8 bases identical to TRBD1. The CDR3 is made up of 15 amino acids. V lost 5 bases, J lost 4 bases, and 10 bases stayed unmatched. Germline CDR1 is SGHDT and CDR2 is YYEEEE. The CDR3 region is CASSPGTGGGETQYF. The CDR3, as DNA: TGTGCCAGCAGTCCCGGGACAGGAGGAGGAGAGACCCAGTACTTC.

In regard to this clone: Other DNA sequences in this specimen translate into the identical CDR3. The V and J genes are TRBV11-3 and TRBJ2-1; 8 positions agree with TRBD1. CDR1 SGHNT and CDR2 YENEEA come from the germline V gene. The CDR3 loop spans 15 amino acids. Unmatched junction bases numbered 4, after V lost 2 bases and J lost 4 bases. CDR3 amino acids: CASSLRDRSYNEQFF. The CDR3, as DNA: TGTGCCAGCAGCTTAAGGGACAGGAGTTACAATGAGCAGTTCTTC. Using reference TRBV11-3 and TRBJ2-1 for the parts outside the CDR3, the full variable domain is EAGVVQSPRYKIIEKKQPVAFWCNPISGHNTLYWYLQNLGQGPELLIRYENEEAVDDSQLPKDRFSAERLKGVDSTLKIQPAELGDSAVYLCASSLRDRSYNEQFFGPGTRLTVL.

The chain joins TRBV5-8 to TRBJ2-7; 10 bases line up with TRBD2. The V segment lost 1 base and the J segment 9 bases; nucleotides outside the gene matches: 10. This CDR3 has 15 amino acids. Germline V gene data show CDR1 as SGHTS and CDR2 as YDEGEE. CDR3 nucleotide sequence: TGTGCCAGCAGCTTGAAGACTAGCGGGTTTATTGTGCAGTACTTC. Residues: CASSLKTSGFIVQYF.

The genes are TRBV3-1 (or the pseudogene TRBV3-2) and TRBJ2-2; 9 positions match TRBD2. V shed 1 base and J 4 bases; nucleotides not matched to a gene: 4. Germline V lookup: CDR1 LGHDT, CDR2 YNNKEL (reference sequence). This CDR3 is 16 amino acids long. Here the CDR3 reads CASSQVRRGGTGELFF. The CDR3 bases are TGTGCCAGCAGCCAAGTGCGGCGGGGGGGCACCGGGGAGCTGTTTTTT.

This clone came up a few times. The gene calls are TRBV3-1 (or the pseudogene TRBV3-2) and TRBJ2-7; possible D gene TRBD2, 5 bases. This CDR3 has 14 amino acids. The germline V gene has CDR1 LGHDT and CDR2 YNNKEL (reference sequence). V dropped 5 bases and J dropped 2 bases, with 13 bases sitting between them. The CDR3 loop reads CASSFSTRAYEQYF. CDR3 coding DNA: TGTGCCAGCAGCTTCAGTACTAGAGCCTACGAGCAGTACTTC.

The genes are TRBV30 and TRBJ2-2, with D possibly TRBD2 on 5 matching bases. CDR3 length: 12 amino acids. Trimming stripped 2 bases from V and 7 bases from J, with 8 bases between. CDR1 is GTSNPN, CDR2 SVGIG, per germline (reference sequence). This CDR3 is CAWSHRGGELFF. The CDR3 bases are TGTGCCTGGAGTCACCGGGGCGGGGAGCTGTTTTTT.

V usage is TRBV11-3 and J usage is TRBJ2-1; TRBD2 might be the D (6 bases). V gave up 5 bases and J gave up 0 bases, with 11 bases separating them. This CDR3 has 15 residues. CDR1 is SGHNT, CDR2 YENEEA, per germline. The CDR3 here is CASSQGGNSYNEQFF. In nucleotides, the CDR3 is TGTGCCAGCAGCCAGGGCGGGAACTCCTACAATGAGCAGTTCTTC.

Of note for this clone: Other DNA sequences within the sample encode an identical CDR3. The J gene is TRBJ1-5, the V gene TRBV28; D perhaps matches TRBD1 (6 bases). Trimming cost V 7 bases and J 2 bases, with 15 bases left between them. The CDR3 sequence is 15 residues long. Germline V gene sequence: CDR1 MDHEN, CDR2 SYDVKM. CDR3 sequence: CASTSGGAGNQPQHF. The DNA for the CDR3 is TGTGCCAGCACATCTGGGGGCGCTGGCAATCAGCCCCAGCATTTT.

The rearrangement links TRBV6-5 to TRBJ2-6, with a possible D match to TRBD2 (5 bases). The V end was cut by 5 bases, the J end by 1 base, with 9 bases between. Looked up from germline, CDR1 is MNHEY and CDR2 is SVGAGI. The CDR3 is 15 amino acids. The CDR3 region is CASSLEGSGANVLTF. The CDR3 coding sequence is TGTGCCAGCAGTCTTGAGGGATCTGGGGCCAACGTCCTGACTTTC.

The chain has TRBV19 and TRBJ1-1; the match to TRBD1 covers 7 bases. The V gene end was trimmed by 7 bases and the J gene end by 5 bases; junction bases not matched to a gene: 7. Germline V gene lookup returns CDR1 LNHDA and CDR2 SQIVND (reference sequence). The CDR3 has 13 residues. The CDR3 here is CASTKTGRTEAFF. CDR3 coding DNA: TGTGCCAGTACCAAGACAGGGCGGACTGAAGCTTTCTTT.

The rearrangement uses TRBV19 and TRBJ2-1, with 9 positions matching TRBD1. The V segment lost 3 bases and the J segment 0 bases; nucleotides outside the gene matches: 6. Germline values: CDR1 LNHDA, CDR2 SQIVND (reference sequence). This CDR3 spans 17 amino acids. CDR3 in DNA: TGTGCCAGTAGTATTGGGGACAGGGTCGACTCCTACAATGAGCAGTTCTTC. It codes for CASSIGDRVDSYNEQFF.

The V gene is TRBV30, the J gene TRBJ2-2, with TRBD2 as a possible D gene (5 bases). Trimming took 3 bases from V and 5 from J, leaving 16 bases between them. This CDR3 comprises 15 residues. The germline gives CDR1 GTSNPN, CDR2 SVGIG (reference sequence). The CDR3 here is CAWRPHYRGTGELFF. The DNA of the CDR3 is TGTGCCTGGAGACCCCACTATCGGGGAACCGGGGAGCTGTTTTTT.

The chain joins TRBV24-1 to TRBJ2-1, with 10 bases matching TRBD1. With V trimmed by 3 bases and J by 2 bases, 6 bases remained unmatched. Germline lookup yields CDR1 KGHDR and CDR2 SFDVKD. This CDR3 contains 17 residues. CDR3 protein: CATSDETGTGAYNEQFF. The CDR3, as DNA: TGTGCCACCAGTGATGAGACCGGGACAGGGGCCTACAATGAGCAGTTCTTC.

This chain connects TRBV7-3 to TRBJ2-1; 13 bases agree with TRBD2. CDR3 length equals 14 residues. Trimming cost V 4 bases and J 14 bases; bases outside gene matches: 8. Germline-derived CDR1 and CDR2 are SGHTA and FQGTGA. CDR3 in amino acids: CASSSVGLAGVKFF. The CDR3 nucleotides read TGTGCCAGCAGCTCTGTCGGACTAGCGGGAGTAAAGTTCTTC.

The chain combines TRBV5-1 with TRBJ2-1, with TRBD2 as a possible D gene (5 bases). In germline, CDR1 is SGHRS, CDR2 YFSETQ. This CDR3 is built from 14 residues. Trimming left V 4 bases short and J 5 bases short, with 13 bases between. CDR3: CASSALVSDNEQFF. The CDR3 DNA is TGCGCCAGCAGCGCACTAGTATCGGACAATGAGCAGTTCTTC.